This TCR beta chain was captured by sequencing in a study of T cell responses to AZD1222 COVID-19 vaccine. Broader study findings: AZD1222 recipients seropositive at baseline numbered only six or seven. White British ancestry dominated among donors, who included more females, and clonal diversity was possibly underestimated.

In germline, CDR1 is LNHNV, CDR2 YYDKDF (reference sequence). The CDR3 is 12 residues long. Between the trimmed V and J ends, which lost 0 bases and 7 bases, there was a span of 6 bases. This clone showed up just once. What it recognizes is unknown. Profiling relied on immunoSEQ multiplex PCR, and the TCRdb table lists in-frame clones only, not all of them. The sample lists about 190,000 clones, approximately 91% occurring once. The chain uses TRBV15 and TRBJ2-5, with D possibly matching TRBD2 (6 bases). This specimen was peripheral blood, taken on day 0 of AZD1222 vaccination. The source of this sequence is an adult in good health. CDR3 amino acids: CATSRDGGTQYF. CDR3 bases: TGTGCCACCAGCAGAGACGGGGGGACCCAGTACTTC.